The 30 T cell receptor beta chains given below trace back to one sample, sequenced in a study of cytomegalovirus exposure and HLA in healthy donors. Use of 60 Vbeta and 13 Jbeta primers characterized the PCR. Repertoires were generated with immunoSEQ multiplex PCR, while TCRdb's copy carries only in-frame clones and drops some. The sample consists of 110,000 or so clones, 70% to 80% of them appearing once. The sample was PBMCs. The receptors shown here come from a man aged 30 to 45 in good health and CMV-seronegative.

Of note for this clone: Germline and junction disagree at one end, which may indicate a read error. The chain links TRBV7-9 to TRBJ2-7; tentatively, D is TRBD2 (5 bases). CDR1 and CDR2 (germline): SEHNR, FQNEAQ (reference sequence). The CDR3 has 15 amino acids. The CDR3 DNA sequence: TGTTCCAGCAGCTTCTTGTCGGGATCATCCTACGAGCAGTACTTC. Its protein product is CSSSFLSGSSYEQYF.

This chain connects TRBV7-8 to TRBJ1-4; 9 bases fit TRBD1. CDR3 length: 15 residues. Losses at the gene ends were 3 bases for V and 8 bases for J; bases not matched to a gene: 7. The germline CDR1 and CDR2 sequences are SGHVS and FQNEAQ. The CDR3 here is CASSLVGQGREKLFF. The CDR3 DNA sequence: TGTGCCAGCAGCTTGGTGGGACAGGGTAGAGAAAAACTGTTTTTT.

Here the CDR3 reads CAGRTGRNYGYTF. CDR3 nucleotide sequence: TGTGCCGGACGGACAGGGCGCAACTATGGCTACACCTTC. The rearrangement joins TRBV2 to TRBJ1-2, with 8 bases that match TRBD1. V lost 11 bases and J lost 2; bases outside the gene matches: 7. This CDR3 comprises 13 residues. CDR1 is SNHLY and CDR2 is FYNNEI in the germline V gene.

The chain is built from TRBV7-8 and TRBJ2-1; 9 nucleotides agree with TRBD2. V shed 4 bases, J shed 2 bases, and the junction held 6 bases outside the gene matches. CDR3 size: 16 residues. Germline lookup yields CDR1 SGHVS and CDR2 FQNEAQ. In DNA form, the CDR3 reads TGTGCCAGCAGCTCCAGTCTAGCGGGAACCTACAATGAGCAGTTCTTC. Amino acids: CASSSSLAGTYNEQFF.

The V and J genes are TRBV4-1 and TRBJ1-5; the D is unclear. V dropped 4 bases and J dropped 0 bases, with 22 bases sitting between them. Germline lookup yields CDR1 MGHRA and CDR2 YSYEKL. The CDR3 consists of 19 residues. The CDR3 region is CASSRRLALMTPSNQPQHF. CDR3 DNA: TGCGCCAGCAGCCGTCGCCTGGCCTTGATGACACCTAGCAATCAGCCCCAGCATTTT.

The J gene is TRBJ1-1, the V gene TRBV20-1; D might be TRBD1 (5 bases). This CDR3 contains 10 residues. Trimming took off 5 bases at V and 10 bases at J, with 11 bases between the two ends. Germline CDR1 and CDR2: DFQATT and SNEGSKA (reference sequence). CDR3 nucleotides: TGCAGTGCTTCGGACACAGCAGCTTTCTTT. Translation gives CSASDTAAFF.

In regard to this clone: This CDR3 is also generated by other DNA sequences in the sample. This chain joins TRBV15 and TRBJ1-1; D unresolved. CDR1 is LNHNV, CDR2 YYDKDF, per germline (reference sequence). This CDR3 comprises 15 residues. Trimming took 3 bases from V and 0 from J, leaving 11 bases between them. CDR3 in DNA: TGTGCCACCAGCAGGGCTAGAGGCCTGAACACTGAAGCTTTCTTT. Amino acids: CATSRARGLNTEAFF.

The CDR3: CSVGRTGTGGTDEQYF. CDR3 DNA sequence: TGCAGCGTCGGACGTACCGGGACAGGGGGCACCGACGAGCAGTACTTC. This rearrangement joins TRBV29-1 to TRBJ2-5, with 12 positions matching TRBD1. The end of the DNA aligns better with TRBJ2-7, so the J call may be wrong. The CDR3 runs 16 residues. Germline V gene lookup returns CDR1 SQVTM and CDR2 ANQGSEA.

This chain connects TRBV5-1 to TRBJ2-7; possible D gene TRBD2, 5 bases. CDR1 SGHRS and CDR2 YFSETQ come from the germline V gene. The CDR3 loop spans 13 amino acids. V was clipped by 2 bases and J by 5 bases, with 11 bases between them. The CDR3 DNA reads TGCGCCAGCAGCTTCGGGGAAGGAGACGAGCAGTACTTC. Amino acids: CASSFGEGDEQYF.

The V gene is TRBV2, the J gene TRBJ2-5, with 9 nucleotides matching TRBD1. V was clipped by 7 bases and J by 2 bases; unmatched bases: 11. Germline CDR1 reads SNHLY; CDR2 reads FYNNEI. This CDR3 comprises 16 residues. CDR3 loop: CASTRSGQGSQETQYF. CDR3 DNA sequence: TGTGCCAGCACCAGATCAGGACAGGGGTCACAAGAGACCCAGTACTTC. Based on the CDR3 plus reference TRBV2 and TRBJ2-5, the full variable domain is EPEVTQTPSHQVTQMGQEVILRCVPISNHLYFYWYRQILGQKVEFLVSFYNNEISEKSEIFDDQFSVERPDGSNFTLKIRSTKLEDSAMYFCASTRSGQGSQETQYFGPGTRLLVL.

Comments on this clone: Given a much more abundant clone one base away, this may be a read error. The CDR3 protein is CASSFNRNTEAFF. Here the CDR3 DNA reads TGTGCCAGCAGCTTTAACAGGAACACTGAAGCTTTCTTT. The chain joins TRBV7-9 to TRBJ1-1; D unresolved. V was cut by 3 bases and J by 1 base, with 6 bases left in between. Germline CDR1 is SEHNR and CDR2 is FQNEAQ (reference sequence). The CDR3 covers 13 residues.

There are a few counts of this clone. The chain joins TRBV9 to TRBJ2-2; 8 nucleotides align to TRBD2. Trimming removed 4 bases from V and 0 bases from J; junction bases left unmatched: 11. Germline lookup yields CDR1 SGDLS and CDR2 YYNGEE. This CDR3 spans 18 amino acids. DNA for the CDR3: TGTGCCAGCAGCTCTCGGGGGGGGGCCCATACGAACACCGGGGAGCTGTTTTTT. This gives the protein CASSSRGGAHTNTGELFF.

The chain is built from TRBV7-3 and TRBJ2-1; 10 nucleotides match TRBD2. V lost 5 bases and J lost 8; bases outside the gene matches: 12. CDR3 length: 16 amino acids. From germline, CDR1 is SGHTA and CDR2 FQGTGA. For the CDR3, the DNA is TGTGCCAGCAGCCAGCAGTCTAGCGGGAGACTGGATGAGCAGTTCTTC. This codes for CASSQQSSGRLDEQFF.

This chain connects TRBV5-1 to TRBJ2-7; D is ambiguous. Germline CDR1 reads SGHRS; CDR2 reads YFSETQ. The CDR3 covers 13 residues. The germline V and J ends were trimmed by 5 bases and 3 bases, with 12 bases remaining between them. The CDR3 reads CASSGGSYYEQYF. Written as DNA, the CDR3 is TGCGCCAGCAGTGGTGGCAGTTACTACGAGCAGTACTTC.

The rearrangement uses TRBV30 and TRBJ2-3; 9 bases agree with TRBD2. V lost 5 bases and J lost 8; bases outside the gene matches: 17. This CDR3 has 16 amino acids. The germline V gene has CDR1 GTSNPN and CDR2 SVGIG (reference sequence). The CDR3 DNA reads TGTGCCTGGGTCCCGTCGGAAGCGGGGGGACGCAGTACGCAGTATTTT. Its protein product is CAWVPSEAGGRSTQYF.

In this sample, this clone turned up once. The V call is TRBV4-3, the J call TRBJ1-5; 8 bases are a match to TRBD1. CDR1 is LGHNA and CDR2 is YSLEER in the germline V gene. Trimming cost V 6 bases and J 7 bases; bases outside gene matches: 8. The CDR3 totals 14 residues. CDR3 nucleotide sequence: TGCGCCAGCAGTCAGGACAGGGCGAGGCAGCCCCAGCATTTT. This translates into CASSQDRARQPQHF.

This clone came up a few times. The chain recombines TRBV19 with TRBJ1-5, with 7 nucleotides matching TRBD1. The junction had 4 bases not matched to a gene; V was cut back by 8 bases and J by 3 bases. The CDR3 consists of 13 residues. The germline CDR1 and CDR2 sequences are LNHDA and SQIVND (reference sequence). This chain's CDR3 is CASSGTVNQPQHF. The CDR3 coding sequence is TGTGCCAGTTCCGGGACAGTCAATCAGCCCCAGCATTTT.

The J gene is TRBJ2-2, the V gene TRBV7-2; possible D gene TRBD1, 5 bases. CDR1 is SGHTA, CDR2 FQGNSA, per germline. The CDR3 runs to 15 residues. Trimming shortened V by 2 bases and J by 5 bases, and 12 bases separated the two germline ends. CDR3 loop: CASSLRSQGTGELFF. CDR3 sequence (DNA): TGTGCCAGCAGCTTAAGATCTCAGGGAACCGGGGAGCTGTTTTTT.

The table lists this clone with a few counts. The chain carries TRBV6-5 and TRBJ1-5, with D unclear. Trimming removed 6 bases from V and 6 bases from J, with 15 bases in between. Germline CDR1 reads MNHEY; CDR2 reads SVGAGI. The CDR3 loop spans 14 amino acids. The CDR3 nucleotides are TGTGCCAGCAGCCGCGATCTATCGGGTCAGCCCCAGCATTTT. It is translated as CASSRDLSGQPQHF.

The chain joins TRBV11-2 to TRBJ2-7; D may be TRBD1 (6 bases). In germline, CDR1 is SGHAT, CDR2 FQNNGV. The CDR3 totals 15 residues. Trimming took 2 bases from V and 6 from J, leaving 17 bases between them. The CDR3: CASSLRGTGRSEQYF. In nucleotides, the CDR3 is TGTGCCAGCAGCTTAAGGGGGACCGGTCGGTCCGAGCAGTACTTC.

This CDR3 reads CASVGQGVHEQYF. In nucleotides, the CDR3 is TGCGCCAGCGTAGGACAGGGGGTCCACGAGCAGTACTTC. The chain uses TRBV10-1 and TRBJ2-7, with 10 bases lining up with TRBD1. The CDR3 has 13 amino acids. Germline values: CDR1 WNHNN, CDR2 SYGVQD (reference sequence). Unmatched junction bases numbered 6, after V lost 8 bases and J lost 5 bases.

The V call is TRBV11-2, the J call TRBJ1-5; D not resolved. V was trimmed by 3 bases and J by 0 bases, leaving 6 bases between them. CDR3 length: 14 residues. CDR1 and CDR2 (germline): SGHAT, FQNNGV. The CDR3 protein is CASSFSDSNQPQHF. DNA of the CDR3: TGTGCCAGCAGCTTTTCAGATAGCAATCAGCCCCAGCATTTT.

This chain joins TRBV30 and TRBJ2-1, with D tentatively TRBD2 (7 bases). Deletions cut 7 bases from V and 7 bases from J, with 20 bases between. The CDR3 has 14 residues. Germline CDR1 reads GTSNPN; CDR2 reads SVGIG (reference sequence). The CDR3 reads CASNLAGDMNEQFF. The CDR3 nucleotides read TGTGCCTCGAACCTTGCGGGGGACATGAATGAGCAGTTCTTC.

The chain is built from TRBV7-9 and TRBJ2-6, with TRBD2 matching over 8 bases. The J segment lost 2 bases and the V segment lost 8 bases, leaving 14 bases of the junction unmatched. In germline, CDR1 is SEHNR, CDR2 FQNEAQ (reference sequence). The CDR3 contains 18 residues. Written as DNA, the CDR3 is TGTGCCAGCTATTCCCGGGAGGGCCAGGGCCCTGGGGCCAACGTCCTGACTTTC. This translates into CASYSREGQGPGANVLTF.

J is TRBJ1-4 and V is TRBV28, with 7 bases aligning to TRBD1. The junction had 4 bases not matched to a gene; V was cut back by 5 bases and J by 1 base. Looked up from germline, CDR1 is MDHEN and CDR2 is SYDVKM. CDR3 size: 15 residues. The CDR3 sequence: CASSLAGGTNEKLFF. The CDR3 DNA sequence: TGTGCCAGCAGTCTCGCAGGGGGAACTAATGAAAAACTGTTTTTT.

CDR3 nucleotides: TGTGCCAGCAGTGATTCGGGGGGCACCGGGGAGCTGTTTTTT. It translates to CASSDSGGTGELFF. The chain recombines TRBV6-1 with TRBJ2-2, with 7 bases that match TRBD2. Per the germline V gene, CDR1 is MNHNS and CDR2 is SASEGT. The CDR3 sequence is 14 residues long. J gave up 4 bases and V 3 bases, and 2 bases lay outside the gene matches.

Points on this clone: One end of the junction varies from germline; a read error may be responsible. V and J are TRBV18 and TRBJ2-7; D gene unclear. This CDR3 has 15 residues. CDR1 and CDR2 from the germline V gene are KGHSH and LQKENI. CDR3 protein: CVSSPLILPTGEQYF. DNA for the CDR3: TGTGTCAGCTCACCATTGATCCTTCCGACCGGGGAGCAGTACTTC.

The J gene is TRBJ2-7, the V gene TRBV6-5; weak D call: TRBD1 (6 bases). The germline V gene encodes CDR1 MNHEY and CDR2 SVGAGI. With 5 bases removed from V and 4 bases from J, the gap between germline ends came to 18 bases. The CDR3 contains 15 residues. The chain's CDR3 is CASSARGSSLYEQYF. The DNA of the CDR3 is TGTGCCAGCAGTGCCAGGGGATCGTCCTTATACGAGCAGTACTTC.

The chain links TRBV4-1 to TRBJ1-5, with D tentatively TRBD1 (6 bases). The CDR3 has 17 amino acids. The ends were cut back, 4 bases at V and 6 bases at J, with 22 bases in the middle. Germline assignment: CDR1 MGHRA and CDR2 YSYEKL. The CDR3 bases are TGCGCCAGCAGCCCAACCTACGGGGACATTCCCACTCAGCCCCAGCATTTT. It codes for CASSPTYGDIPTQPQHF.

The gene calls are TRBV30 and TRBJ2-2; D is uncertain. Between the trimmed V and J ends, which lost 2 bases and 7 bases, there was a span of 14 bases. The CDR3 has 14 residues. The germline V gene encodes CDR1 GTSNPN and CDR2 SVGIG (reference sequence). The CDR3 region is CAWSSPGVGGELFF. In DNA form, the CDR3 reads TGTGCCTGGAGTTCACCGGGTGTCGGCGGGGAGCTGTTTTTT.